The 7 T cell receptor beta chains in this list originate from one sample, sequenced in a study of blood T cell repertoires in COVID-19. Libraries were prepared by immunoSEQ multiplex PCR; TCRdb keeps only in-frame clonotypes and omits some of them. The sample carries about 130,000 clones, 85% recorded once. Material for sequencing was peripheral blood. The receptors stem from an older man with active or convalescent COVID-19.

This clone appeared once. This chain connects TRBV6-4 to TRBJ2-1; 7 positions match TRBD2. V trimming: 5 bases; J trimming: 7 bases; junction bases outside the gene matches: 8. This CDR3 is 14 amino acids long. Germline values: CDR1 MRHNA, CDR2 SNTAGT. The CDR3: CASSQQGGNNEQFF. The CDR3 DNA sequence: TGTGCCAGCAGTCAGCAGGGAGGGAATAATGAGCAGTTCTTC.

This clone was observed once. The V gene is TRBV30, the J gene TRBJ1-6; TRBD1 might be the D (5 bases). The ends were cut back, 4 bases at V and 5 bases at J, with 9 bases in the middle. CDR1 and CDR2 from the germline V gene are GTSNPN and SVGIG (reference sequence). The CDR3 runs to 13 residues. CDR3 sequence (DNA): TGTGCCTGGACGGGACTACATAATTCACCCCTCCACTTT. Translated: CAWTGLHNSPLHF.

This chain joins TRBV7-2 and TRBJ2-5, with D perhaps matching TRBD2 (5 bases). Germline CDR1 and CDR2: SGHTA and FQGNSA. The CDR3 runs 12 residues. The ends were cut back, 8 bases at V and 2 bases at J, with 9 bases in the middle. The CDR3, as DNA: TGTGCCAGCGGGCCGGGGCAAGAGACCCAGTACTTC. Protein product: CASGPGQETQYF.

The DNA of the CDR3 is TGCGCGACCGATCAGGCTAATGAAAAACTGTTTTTT. Translation: CATDQANEKLFF. The chain employs TRBV29-1 and TRBJ1-4; D remains unclear. Germline lookup yields CDR1 SQVTM and CDR2 ANQGSEA. There are 12 residues in the CDR3. The whole variable domain, filled in from reference TRBV29-1 and TRBJ1-4, reads SAVISQKPSRDICQRGTSLTIQCQVDSQVTMMFWYRQQPGQSLTLIATANQGSEATYESGFVIDKFPISRPNLTFSTLTVSNMSPEDSSIYLCATDQANEKLFFGSGTQLSVL.

The gene calls are TRBV3-1 (or the pseudogene TRBV3-2) and TRBJ1-4; D is perhaps TRBD1 (5 bases). Germline lookup yields CDR1 LGHDT and CDR2 YNNKEL (reference sequence). This CDR3 has 16 residues. Trimming pared 1 base from V and 4 bases from J, leaving 13 bases between. Here the CDR3 reads CASSQVGHQYNEKLFF. The CDR3 DNA reads as TGTGCCAGCAGCCAAGTTGGACACCAATATAATGAAAAACTGTTTTTT.

The V gene is TRBV10-3, the J gene TRBJ1-5, with TRBD1 matching over 7 bases. Germline-derived CDR1 and CDR2 are ENHRY and SYGVKD. The length of the CDR3 is 13 residues. V lost 6 bases and J lost 4; bases outside the gene matches: 3. CDR3 DNA: TGTGCCATCAGCGCGACAGGGAATCAGCCCCAGCATTTT. Translation: CAISATGNQPQHF.

This sequence joins TRBV7-2 and TRBJ2-3; D gene unclear. V lost 1 base to trimming and J lost 7 bases, with 12 bases between them. The CDR3 consists of 14 residues. Germline loops: CDR1 SGHTA, CDR2 FQGNSA. The CDR3 region has the DNA TGTGCCAGCAGCTTAGGGCTCGCTCTCCATACGCAGTATTTT. This gives the protein CASSLGLALHTQYF. The full variable domain, rest sourced from reference TRBV7-2 and TRBJ2-3, is GAGVSQSPSNKVTEKGKDVELRCDPISGHTALYWYRQSLGQGLEFLIYFQGNSAPDKSGLPSDRFSAERTGGSVSTLTIQRTQQEDSAVYLCASSLGLALHTQYFGPGTRLTVL.